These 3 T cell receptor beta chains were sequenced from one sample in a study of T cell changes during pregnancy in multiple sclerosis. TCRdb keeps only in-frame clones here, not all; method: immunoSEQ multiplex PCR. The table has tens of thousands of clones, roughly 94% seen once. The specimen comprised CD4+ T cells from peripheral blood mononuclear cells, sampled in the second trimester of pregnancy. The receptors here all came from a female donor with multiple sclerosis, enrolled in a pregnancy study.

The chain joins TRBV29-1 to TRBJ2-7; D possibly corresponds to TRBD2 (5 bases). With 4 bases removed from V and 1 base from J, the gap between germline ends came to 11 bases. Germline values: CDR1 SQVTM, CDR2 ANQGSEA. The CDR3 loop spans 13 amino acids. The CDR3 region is CSVGTSSSYEQYF. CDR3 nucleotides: TGCAGCGTTGGGACTTCCTCGTCCTACGAGCAGTACTTC.

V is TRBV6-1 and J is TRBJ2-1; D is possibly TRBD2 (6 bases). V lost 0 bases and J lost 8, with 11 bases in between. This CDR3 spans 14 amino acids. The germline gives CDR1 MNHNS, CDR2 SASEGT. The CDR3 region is CASSEAGGGDEQFF. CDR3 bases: TGTGCCAGCAGTGAAGCGGGGGGAGGCGATGAGCAGTTCTTC.

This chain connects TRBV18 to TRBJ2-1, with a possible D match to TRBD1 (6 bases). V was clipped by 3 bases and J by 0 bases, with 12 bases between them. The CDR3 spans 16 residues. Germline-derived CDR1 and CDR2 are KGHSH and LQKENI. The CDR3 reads CASSPNRASSYNEQFF. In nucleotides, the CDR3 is TGTGCCAGCTCACCGAACAGGGCGAGCTCCTACAATGAGCAGTTCTTC.